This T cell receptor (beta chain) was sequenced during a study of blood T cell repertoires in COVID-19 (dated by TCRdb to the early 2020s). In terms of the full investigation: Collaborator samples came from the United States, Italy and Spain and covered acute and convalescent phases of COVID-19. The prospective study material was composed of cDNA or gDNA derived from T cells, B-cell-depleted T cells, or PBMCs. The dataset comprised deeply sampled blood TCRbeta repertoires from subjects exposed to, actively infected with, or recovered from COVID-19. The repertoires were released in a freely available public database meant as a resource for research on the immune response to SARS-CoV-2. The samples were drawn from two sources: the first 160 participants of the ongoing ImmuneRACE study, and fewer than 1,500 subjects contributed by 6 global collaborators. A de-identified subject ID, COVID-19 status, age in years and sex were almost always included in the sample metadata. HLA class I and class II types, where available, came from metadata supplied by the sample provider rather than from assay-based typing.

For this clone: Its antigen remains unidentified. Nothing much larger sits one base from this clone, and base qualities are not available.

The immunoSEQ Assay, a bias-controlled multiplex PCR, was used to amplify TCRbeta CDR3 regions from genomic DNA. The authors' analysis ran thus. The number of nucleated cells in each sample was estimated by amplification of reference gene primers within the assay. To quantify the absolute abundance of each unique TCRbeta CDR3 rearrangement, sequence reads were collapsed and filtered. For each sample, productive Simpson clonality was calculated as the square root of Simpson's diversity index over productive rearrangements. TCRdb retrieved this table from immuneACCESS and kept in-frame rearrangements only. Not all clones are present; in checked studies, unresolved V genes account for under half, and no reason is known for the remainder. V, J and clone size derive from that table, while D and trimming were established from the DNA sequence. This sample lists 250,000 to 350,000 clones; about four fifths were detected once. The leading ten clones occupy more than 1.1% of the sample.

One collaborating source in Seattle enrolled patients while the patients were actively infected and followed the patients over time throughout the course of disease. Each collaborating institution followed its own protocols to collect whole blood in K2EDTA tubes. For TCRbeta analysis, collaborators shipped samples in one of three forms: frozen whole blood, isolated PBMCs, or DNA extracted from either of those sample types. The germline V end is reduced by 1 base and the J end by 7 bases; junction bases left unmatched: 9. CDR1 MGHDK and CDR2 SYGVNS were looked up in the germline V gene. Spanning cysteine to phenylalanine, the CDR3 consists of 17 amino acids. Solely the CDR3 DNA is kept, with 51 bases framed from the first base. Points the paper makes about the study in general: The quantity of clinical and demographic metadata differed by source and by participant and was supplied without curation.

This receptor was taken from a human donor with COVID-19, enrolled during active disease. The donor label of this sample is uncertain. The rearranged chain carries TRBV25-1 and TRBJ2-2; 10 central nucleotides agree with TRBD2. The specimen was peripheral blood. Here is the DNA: TGTGCCAGCAGTGAATTTCGGGCTAGCGGGAGAATCGGGGAGCTGTTTTTT. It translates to CASSEFRASGRIGELFF.